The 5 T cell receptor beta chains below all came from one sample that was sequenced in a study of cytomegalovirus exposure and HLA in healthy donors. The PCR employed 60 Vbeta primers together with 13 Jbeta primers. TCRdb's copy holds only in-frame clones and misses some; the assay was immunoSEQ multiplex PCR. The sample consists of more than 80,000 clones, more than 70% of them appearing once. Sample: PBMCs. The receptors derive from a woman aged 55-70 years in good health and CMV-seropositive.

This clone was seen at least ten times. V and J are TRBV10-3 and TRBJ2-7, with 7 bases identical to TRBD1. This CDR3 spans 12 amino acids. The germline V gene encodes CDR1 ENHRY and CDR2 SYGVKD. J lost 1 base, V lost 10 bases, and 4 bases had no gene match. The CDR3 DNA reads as TGTGCCACCGCAGGGGGATCCTACGAGCAGTACTTC. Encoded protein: CATAGGSYEQYF.

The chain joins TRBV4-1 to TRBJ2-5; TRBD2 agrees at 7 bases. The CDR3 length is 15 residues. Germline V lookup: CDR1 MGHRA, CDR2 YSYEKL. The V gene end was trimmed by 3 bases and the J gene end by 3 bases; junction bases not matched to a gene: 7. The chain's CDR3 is CASSHGGTTEETQYF. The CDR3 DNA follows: TGCGCCAGCAGCCATGGGGGGACTACCGAAGAGACCCAGTACTTC.

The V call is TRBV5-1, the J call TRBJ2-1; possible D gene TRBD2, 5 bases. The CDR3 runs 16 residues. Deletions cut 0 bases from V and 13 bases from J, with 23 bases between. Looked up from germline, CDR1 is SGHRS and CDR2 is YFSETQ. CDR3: CASSLVAPNPGERQFF. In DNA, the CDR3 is TGCGCCAGCAGCTTGGTAGCGCCGAATCCAGGCGAGCGACAGTTCTTC.

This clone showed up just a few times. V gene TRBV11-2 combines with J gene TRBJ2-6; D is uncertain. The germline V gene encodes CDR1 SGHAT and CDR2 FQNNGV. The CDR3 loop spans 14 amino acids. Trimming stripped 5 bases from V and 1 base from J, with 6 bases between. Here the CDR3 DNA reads TGTGCCAGCAGCGGCCGATCTGGGGCCAACGTCCTGACTTTC. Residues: CASSGRSGANVLTF.

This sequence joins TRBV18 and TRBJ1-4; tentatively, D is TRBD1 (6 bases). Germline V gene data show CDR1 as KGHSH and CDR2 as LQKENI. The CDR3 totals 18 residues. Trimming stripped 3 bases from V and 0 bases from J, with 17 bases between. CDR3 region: CASSPTGQTLATNEKLFF. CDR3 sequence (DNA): TGTGCCAGCTCACCCACAGGGCAAACCCTTGCAACTAATGAAAAACTGTTTTTT. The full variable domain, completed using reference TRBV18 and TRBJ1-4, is NAGVMQNPRHLVRRRGQEARLRCSPMKGHSHVYWYRQLPEEGLKFMVYLQKENIIDESGMPKERFSAEFPKEGPSILRIQQVVRGDSAAYFCASSPTGQTLATNEKLFFGSGTQLSVL.